This T cell receptor beta chain was recovered during a study of PD-L1 blockade in urothelial cancer. The overall study: T cells were recovered from blood samples at a median of around 150,000.

Time point given: pretreatment peripheral blood. Each patient's cancer was a locally advanced or metastatic urothelial carcinoma. Findings and limits, study-wide: In blood at 3 weeks, tumor-associated clones expanded more among patients with durable benefit.

For this clone: The target antigen is unknown.

Trimming stripped 7 bases from V and 8 bases from J, with 11 bases between. Germline CDR1 reads MDHEN; CDR2 reads SYDVKM. The CDR3 has 11 amino acids. Produced via immunoSEQ multiplex PCR; TCRdb's table is partial and in-frame only. The data contain 70,000 to 75,000 clones, roughly 90% of them singletons. This material consisted of PBMCs, taken around atezolizumab (anti-PD-L1) treatment. The genes are TRBV28 and TRBJ1-2, with D perhaps matching TRBD1 (6 bases). This receptor was obtained from a man between 65 and 79 years old with urothelial cancer. CDR3: CASTQGVGYTF. The CDR3 DNA reads as TGTGCCAGCACACAGGGTGTGGGCTACACCTTC.